One and the same sample provided the 25 T cell receptor beta chains below, sequenced in a study of blood T cell repertoires in COVID-19. Assay used: immunoSEQ multiplex PCR; TCRdb lists only in-frame clones, some missing. The data hold more than 85,000 clones, with approximately 84% observed a single time. Sample: peripheral blood. The receptors stem from a man aged 80 or over with active or convalescent COVID-19.

The chain links TRBV12-3 or TRBV12-4 to TRBJ1-2; D is unclear. Trimming cost V 3 bases and J 6 bases, with 2 bases left between them. This CDR3 comprises 10 residues. The CDR3 DNA reads as TGTGCCAGCAGTTTTAATGGCTACACCTTC. Its protein is CASSFNGYTF.

V and J are TRBV2 and TRBJ1-5; 9 bases are shared with TRBD1. Germline assignment: CDR1 SNHLY and CDR2 FYNNEI. This CDR3 is 16 amino acids long. With 6 bases clipped from V and 4 bases from J, the junction kept 10 bases outside the gene matches. The CDR3 bases are TGTGCCAGCAGACAATCAGGACAGGGGAGGAATCAGCCCCAGCATTTT. This sequence encodes CASRQSGQGRNQPQHF. Filled out from reference TRBV2 and TRBJ1-5, the complete variable domain reads EPEVTQTPSHQVTQMGQEVILRCVPISNHLYFYWYRQILGQKVEFLVSFYNNEISEKSEIFDDQFSVERPDGSNFTLKIRSTKLEDSAMYFCASRQSGQGRNQPQHFGDGTRLSIL.

The V gene is TRBV18, the J gene TRBJ1-1, with TRBD1 matching over 7 bases. V trimming: 3 bases; J trimming: 0 bases; junction bases outside the gene matches: 1. The CDR3 totals 14 residues. Germline V CDR1 and CDR2: KGHSH, LQKENI. CDR3 amino acids: CASSPQGVNTEAFF. In DNA form, the CDR3 reads TGTGCCAGCTCACCTCAGGGGGTGAACACTGAAGCTTTCTTT.

The chain recombines TRBV29-1 with TRBJ2-5, with D tentatively TRBD2 (6 bases). The V end was cut by 6 bases, the J end by 1 base, with 12 bases between. This CDR3 has 13 residues. Germline CDR1 reads SQVTM; CDR2 reads ANQGSEA. In DNA, the CDR3 is TGCAGCGTCAGGGACGGGGGCCAAGAGACCCAGTACTTC. This translates into CSVRDGGQETQYF.

This clone came up a few times. DNA of the CDR3: TGCAGGGCAATAGGACAAATGAACACTGAAGCTTTCTTT. This codes for CRAIGQMNTEAFF. The chain uses TRBV29-1 and TRBJ1-1, with D possibly matching TRBD1 (5 bases). Germline V gene data show CDR1 as SQVTM and CDR2 as ANQGSEA. The CDR3 runs 13 residues. Supplemented by reference TRBV29-1 and TRBJ1-1, the full variable domain reads SAVISQKPSRDICQRGTSLTIQCQVDSQVTMMFWYRQQPGQSLTLIATANQGSEATYESGFVIDKFPISRPNLTFSTLTVSNMSPEDSSIYLCRAIGQMNTEAFFGQGTRLTVV.

CDR3 bases: TGTGCCTGGAGTCTTTCCGGGGTGGGTGAAAAACTGTTTTTT. Translation gives CAWSLSGVGEKLFF. This chain uses TRBV30 with TRBJ1-4; D gene ambiguous. Trimming took 2 bases from V and 7 from J, leaving 14 bases between them. CDR1 and CDR2 (germline): GTSNPN, SVGIG (reference sequence). The CDR3 runs to 14 residues.

The V gene is TRBV4-2, the J gene TRBJ1-4, with D unclear. The CDR3 totals 17 residues. Trimming cost V 4 bases and J 3 bases, with 18 bases left between them. Germline V gene sequence: CDR1 LGHNA, CDR2 YNFKEQ. For the CDR3, the DNA is TGTGCCAGCAGCCCAGCGCCAGGTCGGCGGGCTAATGAAAAACTGTTTTTT. Translation gives CASSPAPGRRANEKLFF.

The CDR3 reads CASSFRPSEKLFF. CDR3 sequence (DNA): TGTGCCAGCAGTTTCCGACCTAGTGAAAAACTGTTTTTT. This rearrangement joins TRBV27 to TRBJ1-4; D unresolved. Germline CDR1 reads MNHEY; CDR2 reads SMNVEV (reference sequence). V was cut by 3 bases and J by 7 bases, with 9 bases left in between. The CDR3 sequence is 13 residues long.

The chain recombines TRBV9 with TRBJ1-6; D is perhaps TRBD1 (5 bases). CDR3 length equals 15 residues. Germline assignment: CDR1 SGDLS and CDR2 YYNGEE. V lost 0 bases, J lost 10 bases, and 14 bases lay in between. In DNA form, the CDR3 reads TGTGCCAGCAGCGTAGTTGCGGGGGGAGAATCACCCCTCCACTTT. Translating it yields CASSVVAGGESPLHF.

The V and J genes are TRBV6-1 and TRBJ1-3; the match to TRBD1 covers 7 bases. This CDR3 is built from 14 residues. CDR1 is MNHNS, CDR2 SASEGT, per germline. The junction had 0 bases not matched to a gene; V was cut back by 2 bases and J by 2 bases. CDR3 DNA: TGTGCCAGCAGTGAAACAGGGGCTGGAAACACCATATATTTT. It is translated as CASSETGAGNTIYF.

The chain employs TRBV6-2 or TRBV6-3 and TRBJ2-2; tentative D call: TRBD2 (6 bases). CDR3 length equals 18 residues. Trimming cost V 3 bases and J 7 bases, with 24 bases left between them. Germline CDR1 reads MNHEY; CDR2 reads SVGEGT. CDR3 protein: CASSYPRVGSGEIGELFF. DNA of the CDR3: TGTGCCAGCAGTTATCCCCGCGTGGGGTCGGGGGAGATCGGGGAGCTGTTTTTT.

The chain is built from TRBV27 and TRBJ2-1; 9 nucleotides agree with TRBD1. Unmatched junction bases numbered 6, after V lost 5 bases and J lost 7 bases. Germline loops: CDR1 MNHEY, CDR2 SMNVEV (reference sequence). The CDR3 covers 14 residues. The CDR3 region is CASSGVQGANEQFF. The CDR3, as DNA: TGTGCCAGCAGTGGAGTACAGGGGGCTAATGAGCAGTTCTTC.

CDR3 region: CASSLVVSGGPKYEQYF. The CDR3 DNA is TGTGCCAGCAGCTTAGTCGTTAGCGGGGGCCCCAAGTACGAGCAGTACTTC. The V call is TRBV7-8, the J call TRBJ2-7; 9 bases agree with TRBD2. Germline-derived CDR1 and CDR2 are SGHVS and FQNEAQ. Losses at the gene ends were 1 base for V and 4 bases for J; bases not matched to a gene: 11. The CDR3 spans 17 residues.

The V and J genes are TRBV7-9 and TRBJ2-5; D may be TRBD1 (5 bases). V lost 5 bases and J 5 bases, leaving 15 bases between the germline ends. Germline V lookup: CDR1 SEHNR, CDR2 FQNEAQ (reference sequence). The CDR3 contains 14 residues. The CDR3 DNA reads TGTGCCAGCAGCCTTAATCAGGGTCTGGAGACCCAGTACTTC. Protein product: CASSLNQGLETQYF.

CDR3 region: CASSYAGYKPNEQFF. The CDR3 bases are TGTGCCAGCAGTTATGCGGGGTACAAACCCAATGAGCAGTTCTTC. The chain uses TRBV6-2 or TRBV6-3 and TRBJ2-1; possible D gene TRBD2, 6 bases. With 3 bases removed from V and 6 bases from J, the gap between germline ends came to 15 bases. The CDR3 totals 15 residues. CDR1 is MNHEY, CDR2 SVGEGT, per germline.

The V gene is TRBV2, the J gene TRBJ1-5; perhaps TRBD1 as D (5 bases). Trimming removed 6 bases at V and 0 bases at J, with 21 bases between. CDR1 SNHLY and CDR2 FYNNEI come from the germline V gene. This CDR3 has 18 amino acids. The CDR3 region is CASSVLAYDRLSNQPQHF. CDR3 DNA: TGTGCCAGCAGCGTTCTTGCGTACGACAGACTTAGCAATCAGCCCCAGCATTTT.

This clone was detected a few times. The rearrangement uses TRBV28 and TRBJ1-2; 11 bases match TRBD1. The CDR3 loop spans 15 amino acids. Germline V gives CDR1 MDHEN, CDR2 SYDVKM. The ends lost 2 bases at V and 5 bases at J; junction bases unmatched: 4. In DNA, the CDR3 is TGTGCCAGCAGTTTAGGGGACAGGGGGGTGTATGGCTACACCTTC. This translates into CASSLGDRGVYGYTF.

The chain carries TRBV27 and TRBJ1-1; possible D gene TRBD1, 6 bases. Germline lookup yields CDR1 MNHEY and CDR2 SMNVEV (reference sequence). The CDR3 covers 14 residues. The V gene lost 2 bases and the J gene lost 5 bases, with 12 bases spanning the gap. This CDR3 reads CASSLNRVGTEAFF. Written as DNA, the CDR3 is TGTGCCAGCAGTTTAAACAGGGTAGGGACTGAAGCTTTCTTT.

The chain combines TRBV7-9 with TRBJ2-7, with D uncertain. The germline V gene has CDR1 SEHNR and CDR2 FQNEAQ (reference sequence). Trimming took off 4 bases at V and 0 bases at J, with 10 bases between the two ends. This CDR3 spans 14 amino acids. For the CDR3, the DNA is TGTGCCAGCAGCTCTTTGGAGAGCTCCTACGAGCAGTACTTC. Its protein product is CASSSLESSYEQYF.

The J gene is TRBJ1-6, the V gene TRBV2, with 9 bases that match TRBD1. The CDR3 extends over 14 amino acids. V shed 7 bases, J shed 5 bases, and the junction held 3 bases outside the gene matches. Germline CDR1 SNHLY, CDR2 FYNNEI. The CDR3 DNA sequence: TGTGCCAGCATAGGGACAGGGAATAATTCACCCCTCCACTTT. This codes for CASIGTGNNSPLHF.

This sequence joins TRBV2 and TRBJ1-5; TRBD1 matches at 9 bases. This CDR3 has 16 residues. CDR1 SNHLY and CDR2 FYNNEI come from the germline V gene. J lost 2 bases, V lost 2 bases, and 4 bases had no gene match. The CDR3 DNA follows: TGTGCCAGCAGTGAACGGACAGGGGTGGGCAATCAGCCCCAGCATTTT. Its protein product is CASSERTGVGNQPQHF.

The chain couples TRBV29-1 to TRBJ1-2; 9 bases are shared with TRBD1. The CDR3 has 14 residues. J lost 4 bases, V lost 6 bases, and 9 bases had no gene match. CDR1 and CDR2 (germline): SQVTM, ANQGSEA. CDR3 loop: CSVATGGGGYGYTF. DNA of the CDR3: TGCAGCGTCGCCACAGGGGGCGGAGGCTATGGCTACACCTTC.

This clone was detected a few times. The chain combines TRBV6-5 with TRBJ2-7; the match to TRBD2 covers 9 bases. Losses at the gene ends were 8 bases for V and 7 bases for J; bases not matched to a gene: 6. The CDR3 sequence is 12 residues long. Germline V gene data show CDR1 as MNHEY and CDR2 as SVGAGI. The CDR3 reads CASQRGAGEQYF. CDR3 coding DNA: TGTGCCAGCCAGCGGGGGGCGGGAGAGCAGTACTTC.

The chain recombines TRBV5-1 with TRBJ2-3; 8 positions agree with TRBD2. The CDR3 length is 17 residues. CDR1 is SGHRS and CDR2 is YFSETQ in the germline V gene. The ends lost 4 bases at V and 5 bases at J; junction bases unmatched: 15. This CDR3 is CASSQTIKAGARDTQYF. The CDR3 nucleotides are TGCGCCAGCAGCCAGACTATCAAAGCGGGGGCGAGAGATACGCAGTATTTT.

This clone was seen only once. The chain has TRBV5-1 and TRBJ2-7; 9 positions match TRBD1. The CDR3 runs to 13 residues. With V trimmed by 4 bases and J by 5 bases, 4 bases remained unmatched. Germline assignment: CDR1 SGHRS and CDR2 YFSETQ. CDR3 in amino acids: CASSEQGAHEQYF. The CDR3 nucleotides are TGCGCCAGCAGCGAACAGGGGGCCCACGAGCAGTACTTC. Full variable domain (missing parts from reference TRBV5-1 and TRBJ2-7): KAGVTQTPRYLIKTRGQQVTLSCSPISGHRSVSWYQQTPGQGLQFLFEYFSETQRNKGNFPGRFSGRQFSNSRSEMNVSTLELGDSALYLCASSEQGAHEQYFGPGTRLTVT.